The clone carrying this TCR beta chain has more than one count but fewer than ten. What it binds is unknown. Between the trimmed V and J ends, which lost 5 bases and 1 base, there was a span of 6 bases. CDR1 is ENHRY and CDR2 is SYGVKD in the germline V gene. This CDR3 is 13 amino acids long. The data were taken from a study of pediatric ulcerative colitis. General study results and limits: All ulcerative colitis patients, but no controls, carried a couple of rectal clonotypes.

Sequencing was at survey level. Here immunoSEQ multiplex PCR was the method, and the copy in TCRdb shows in-frame clones only, minus some. The table records tens of thousands of clones, about 87% of them present only once. Input material: blood. This receptor was obtained from a boy aged 5-17 years who was a control in a study of pediatric ulcerative colitis. The chain carries TRBV10-3 and TRBJ1-5; D is possibly TRBD1 (5 bases). CDR3: CAISRQSNQPQHF. DNA of the CDR3: TGTGCCATCAGTCGACAGAGCAATCAGCCCCAGCATTTT.